This T cell receptor (beta chain) was found in a study of OX40 agonist ivuxolimab in advanced cancers. Study-wide background: Intravenous ivuxolimab at 0.01 to 10 mg/kg was given to patients every 2 weeks. Males comprised around 80% of the group, whose mean age was around 62 years (range roughly 20 to 85). Regarding the study as a whole: Part of the nonresponder group also had normalized T-cell clonal expansion that was low. CD8+ T cells were the subset that, on average, had more expanded clones than CD4+.

Germline V gene sequence: CDR1 SNHLY, CDR2 FYNNEI. Trimming took off 5 bases at V and 9 bases at J, with 9 bases between the two ends. CDR3 length: 11 amino acids. Turning to this clone: The target antigen is unknown.

The protocol was immunoSEQ multiplex PCR, while the TCRdb copy is restricted to in-frame clones and leaves out a portion. Of more than 75,000 clones listed, around 84% are singletons. Sequenced here: CD4+ or CD8+ T cells sorted from blood, sampled in a trial of the OX40 agonist ivuxolimab. The source is an adult with an advanced solid tumor such as melanoma, head and neck, liver or kidney cancer. This sequence joins TRBV2 and TRBJ2-3, with D maybe TRBD2 (5 bases). The CDR3 DNA reads as TGTGCCAGCAGTTATTCGGGGACGCAGTATTTT. The encoded protein is CASSYSGTQYF.